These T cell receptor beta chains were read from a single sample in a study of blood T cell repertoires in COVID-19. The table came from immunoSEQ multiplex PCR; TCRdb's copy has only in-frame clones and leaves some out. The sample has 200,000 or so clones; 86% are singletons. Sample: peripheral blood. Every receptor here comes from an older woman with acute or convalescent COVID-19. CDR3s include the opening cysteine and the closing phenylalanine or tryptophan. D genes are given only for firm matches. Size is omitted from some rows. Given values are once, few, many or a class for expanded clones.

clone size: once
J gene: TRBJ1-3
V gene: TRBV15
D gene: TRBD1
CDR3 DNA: TGTGCCACCAGCAGAGAGCAGACAGGGATCGCCTCTGGAAACACCATATATTTT
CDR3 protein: CATSREQTGIASGNTIYF

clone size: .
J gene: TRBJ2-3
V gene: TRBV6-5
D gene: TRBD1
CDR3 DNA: TGTGCCAGCAGAAAAGACAGGGCGTCCACAGATACGCAGTATTTT
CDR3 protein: CASRKDRASTDTQYF

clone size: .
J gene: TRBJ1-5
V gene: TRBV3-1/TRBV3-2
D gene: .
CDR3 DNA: TGTGCCAGCAGCCAAGATCTAAGTCAGCCCCAGCATTTT
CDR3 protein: CASSQDLSQPQHF

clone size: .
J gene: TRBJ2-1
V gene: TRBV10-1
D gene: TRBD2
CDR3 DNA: TGCGCCAGCAGTGAGTCTAGCGGGAGGGCCTACAATGAGCAGTTCTTC
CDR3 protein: CASSESSGRAYNEQFF

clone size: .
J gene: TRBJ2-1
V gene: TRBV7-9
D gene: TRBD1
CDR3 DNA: TGTGCCAGCAGCTTCGGGACAGGGCTTTACAATGAGCAGTTCTTC
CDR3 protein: CASSFGTGLYNEQFF

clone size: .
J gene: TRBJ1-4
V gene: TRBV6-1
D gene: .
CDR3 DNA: TGTGCCAGCAGTGCTCCCCTGAGGTGGGCTAATGAAAAACTGTTTTTT
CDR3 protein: CASSAPLRWANEKLFF

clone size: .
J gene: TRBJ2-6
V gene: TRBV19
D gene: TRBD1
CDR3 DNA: TGTGCCAGTAGTATCCTTGGGACAGGGTTATCTGGGGCCAACGTCCTGACTTTC
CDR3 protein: CASSILGTGLSGANVLTF

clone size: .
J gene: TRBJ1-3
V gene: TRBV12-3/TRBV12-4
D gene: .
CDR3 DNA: TGTGCCAGCAGTGGGGACATCTACTCAACCATATATTTT
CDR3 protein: CASSGDIYSTIYF

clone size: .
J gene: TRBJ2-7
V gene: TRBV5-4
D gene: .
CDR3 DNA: TGTGCCAGCAGCTTTACTAGGCAGACCCTTTCCTACGAGCAGTACTTC
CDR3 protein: CASSFTRQTLSYEQYF

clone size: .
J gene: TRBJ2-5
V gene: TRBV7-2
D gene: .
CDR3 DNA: TGTGCCAGCAGCTTACAGTTACAAGAGACCCAGTACTTC
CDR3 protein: CASSLQLQETQYF

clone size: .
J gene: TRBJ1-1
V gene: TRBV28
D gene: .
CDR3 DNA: TGTGCCAGCAGTACCTCCGCGACAGGGAACACTGAAGCTTTCTTT
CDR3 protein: CASSTSATGNTEAFF

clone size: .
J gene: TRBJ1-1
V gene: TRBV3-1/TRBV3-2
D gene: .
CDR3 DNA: TGTGCCAGCAGCCAAGGGCGCGGCTTGAACACTGAAGCTTTCTTT
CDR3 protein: CASSQGRGLNTEAFF

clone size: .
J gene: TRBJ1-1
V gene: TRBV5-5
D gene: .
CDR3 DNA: TGTGCCAGCAGCCCTTGGGCTGCCTACACTGAAGCTTTCTTT
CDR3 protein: CASSPWAAYTEAFF

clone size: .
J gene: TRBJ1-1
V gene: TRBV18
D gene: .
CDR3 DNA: TGTGCCAGCTCACCGGGGGCAGCCACTGAAGCTTTCTTT
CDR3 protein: CASSPGAATEAFF

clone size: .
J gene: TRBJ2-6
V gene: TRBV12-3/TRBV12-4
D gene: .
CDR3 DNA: TGTGCCAGCAGTTTCAGTGGGGCCAACGTCCTGACTTTC
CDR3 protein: CASSFSGANVLTF

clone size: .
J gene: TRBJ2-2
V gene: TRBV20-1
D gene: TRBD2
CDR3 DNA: TGCAGTGCTAGTGGCAGGACTAGCGGGAGCGGGGAGCTGTTTTTT
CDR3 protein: CSASGRTSGSGELFF

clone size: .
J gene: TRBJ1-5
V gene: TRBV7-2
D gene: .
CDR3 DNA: TGTGCCAGCAGCTTAGACAGGGCAGACAATCAGCCCCAGCATTTT
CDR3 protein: CASSLDRADNQPQHF

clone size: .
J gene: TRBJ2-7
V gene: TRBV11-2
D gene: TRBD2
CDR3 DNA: TGTGCCAGCAGCTTATTTAGCGGGAGAGCGTACGAGCAGTACTTC
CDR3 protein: CASSLFSGRAYEQYF

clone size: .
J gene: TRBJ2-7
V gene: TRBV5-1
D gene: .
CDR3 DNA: TGCGCCAGCAGAGGGGATAGGGCGCAGTACTTC
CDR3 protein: CASRGDRAQYF

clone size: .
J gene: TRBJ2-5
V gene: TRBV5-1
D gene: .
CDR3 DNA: TGCGCCAGCAGGGAACTAGCACGCGAGACCCAGTACTTC
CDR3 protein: CASRELARETQYF

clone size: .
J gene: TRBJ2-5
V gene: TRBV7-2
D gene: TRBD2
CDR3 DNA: TGTGCCAGCAGCTTAAGGGGACTAGCGGTACAAGAAGCCCAGTACTTC
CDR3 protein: CASSLRGLAVQEAQYF

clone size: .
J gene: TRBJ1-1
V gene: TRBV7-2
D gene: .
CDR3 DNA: TGTGCCAGCAGCTTCGACAGAAGGAACACTGAAGCTTTCTTT
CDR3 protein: CASSFDRRNTEAFF

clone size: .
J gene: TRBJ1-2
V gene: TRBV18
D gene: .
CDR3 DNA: TGTGCCAGCTCACCGCTTTCTGGGGGCAGGGCCTATGGCTACACCTTC
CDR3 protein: CASSPLSGGRAYGYTF

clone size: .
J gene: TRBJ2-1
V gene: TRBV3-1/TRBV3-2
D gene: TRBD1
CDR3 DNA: TGTGCCAGCAGGACAGGGTGGAGTGAGCAGTTCTTC
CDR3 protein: CASRTGWSEQFF

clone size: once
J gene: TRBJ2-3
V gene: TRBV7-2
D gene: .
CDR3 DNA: TGTGCCAGCACCAGTAGCCAGGTGTTTGGGGGCGGACGGGATACGCAGTATTTT
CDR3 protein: CASTSSQVFGGGRDTQYF

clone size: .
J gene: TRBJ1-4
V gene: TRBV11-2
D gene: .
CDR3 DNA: TGTGCCAGCAGCCCCCGTGGGGCGCGGACTAATGAAAAACTGTTTTTT
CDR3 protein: CASSPRGARTNEKLFF

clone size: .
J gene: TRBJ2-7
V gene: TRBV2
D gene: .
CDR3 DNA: TGTGCCAGCAGCGTACTCGGCTACGAGCAGTACTTC
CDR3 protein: CASSVLGYEQYF

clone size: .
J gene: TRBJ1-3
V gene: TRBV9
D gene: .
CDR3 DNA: TGTGCCAGCAGCGTGACAGAAGGAAACACCATATATTTT
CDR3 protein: CASSVTEGNTIYF

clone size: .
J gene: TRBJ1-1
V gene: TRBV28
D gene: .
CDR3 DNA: TGTGCCAGCAGTTTTCAGACACCGATGAACACTGAAGCTTTCTTT
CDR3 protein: CASSFQTPMNTEAFF